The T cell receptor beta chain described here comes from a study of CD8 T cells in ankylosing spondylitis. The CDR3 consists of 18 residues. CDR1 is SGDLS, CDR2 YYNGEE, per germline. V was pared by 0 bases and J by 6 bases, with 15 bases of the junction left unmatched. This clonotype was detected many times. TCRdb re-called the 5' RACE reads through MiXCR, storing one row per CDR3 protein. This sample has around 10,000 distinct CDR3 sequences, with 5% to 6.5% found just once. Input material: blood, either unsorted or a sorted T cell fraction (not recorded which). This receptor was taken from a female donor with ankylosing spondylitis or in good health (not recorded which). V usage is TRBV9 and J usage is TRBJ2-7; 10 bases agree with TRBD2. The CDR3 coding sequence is TGTGCCAGCAGCGTAGGCGACCTGACTCTAGCGGGAGAGTCCGAGCAGTACTTC. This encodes CASSVGDLTLAGESEQYF.